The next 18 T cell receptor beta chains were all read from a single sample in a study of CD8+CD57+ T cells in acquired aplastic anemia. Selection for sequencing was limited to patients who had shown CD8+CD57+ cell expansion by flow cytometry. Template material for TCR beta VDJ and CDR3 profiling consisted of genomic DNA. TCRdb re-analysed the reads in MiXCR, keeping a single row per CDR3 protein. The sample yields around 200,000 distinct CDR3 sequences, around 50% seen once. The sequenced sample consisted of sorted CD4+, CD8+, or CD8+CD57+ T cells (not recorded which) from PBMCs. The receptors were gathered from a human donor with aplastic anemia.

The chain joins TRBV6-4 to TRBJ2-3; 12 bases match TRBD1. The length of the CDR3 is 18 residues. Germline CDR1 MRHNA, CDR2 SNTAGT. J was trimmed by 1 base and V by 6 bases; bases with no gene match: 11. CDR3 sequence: CASSDGTGGGWGTDTQYF. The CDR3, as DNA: TGTGCCAGCAGCGACGGGACAGGGGGCGGGTGGGGCACAGATACGCAGTATTTT.

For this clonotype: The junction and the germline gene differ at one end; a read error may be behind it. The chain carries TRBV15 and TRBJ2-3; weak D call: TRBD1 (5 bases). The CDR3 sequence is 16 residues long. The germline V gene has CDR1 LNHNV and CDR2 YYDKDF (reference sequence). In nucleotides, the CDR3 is TGTGCCACCAGCAGAGATAAGGGGCATAGCACGGATACGCAGTATTTT. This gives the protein CATSRDKGHSTDTQYF.

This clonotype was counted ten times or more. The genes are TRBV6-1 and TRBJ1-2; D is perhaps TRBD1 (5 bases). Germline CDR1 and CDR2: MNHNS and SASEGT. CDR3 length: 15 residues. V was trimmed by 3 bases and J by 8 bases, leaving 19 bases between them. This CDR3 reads CASSDRDEGDGGYTF. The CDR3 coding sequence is TGTGCCAGCAGTGATCGGGACGAAGGGGATGGGGGCTACACCTTC.

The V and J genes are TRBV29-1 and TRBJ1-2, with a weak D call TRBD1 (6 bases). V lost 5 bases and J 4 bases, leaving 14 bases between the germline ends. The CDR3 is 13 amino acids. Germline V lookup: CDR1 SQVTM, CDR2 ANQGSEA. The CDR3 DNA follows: TGCAGCGTTCCGCTAACAGGGTCCTATGGCTACACCTTC. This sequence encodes CSVPLTGSYGYTF.

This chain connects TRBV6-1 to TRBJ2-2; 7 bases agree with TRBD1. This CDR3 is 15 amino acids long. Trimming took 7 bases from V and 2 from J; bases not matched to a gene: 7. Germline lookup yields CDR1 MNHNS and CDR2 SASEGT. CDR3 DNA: TGTGCCAGCACCTACAGGGACAGTAACACCGGGGAGCTGTTTTTT. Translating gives CASTYRDSNTGELFF.

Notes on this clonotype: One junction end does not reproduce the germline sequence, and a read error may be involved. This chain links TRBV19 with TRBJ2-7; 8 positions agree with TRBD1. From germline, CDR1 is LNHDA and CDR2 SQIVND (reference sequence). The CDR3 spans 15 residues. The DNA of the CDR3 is TGTGCCTGTAGTCCCTTGGGGCAGGGGGCCTTCGGGCAGTACTTC. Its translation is CACSPLGQGAFGQYF.

CDR3 sequence (DNA): TGTGCCAGCAGTTTTCAGGGAGGCCTCGAGCAGTACTTC. The encoded protein is CASSFQGGLEQYF. The chain is built from TRBV12-3 or TRBV12-4 and TRBJ2-7, with TRBD2 as a possible D gene (6 bases). V gave up 3 bases and J gave up 6 bases, with 12 bases separating them. The CDR3 runs 13 residues.

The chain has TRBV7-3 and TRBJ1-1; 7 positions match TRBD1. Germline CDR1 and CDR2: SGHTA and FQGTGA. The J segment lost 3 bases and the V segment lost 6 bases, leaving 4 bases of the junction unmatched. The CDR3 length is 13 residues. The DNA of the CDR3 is TGTGCCAGCAGTACGACAGGGTACACTGAAGCTTTCTTT. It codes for CASSTTGYTEAFF.

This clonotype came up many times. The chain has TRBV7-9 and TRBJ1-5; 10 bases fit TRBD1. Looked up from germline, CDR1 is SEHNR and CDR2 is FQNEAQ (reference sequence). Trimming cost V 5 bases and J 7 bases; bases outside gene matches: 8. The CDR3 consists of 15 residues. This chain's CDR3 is CASSRQGALDQPQHF. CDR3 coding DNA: TGTGCCAGCAGCCGACAGGGGGCTTTGGACCAGCCCCAGCATTTT.

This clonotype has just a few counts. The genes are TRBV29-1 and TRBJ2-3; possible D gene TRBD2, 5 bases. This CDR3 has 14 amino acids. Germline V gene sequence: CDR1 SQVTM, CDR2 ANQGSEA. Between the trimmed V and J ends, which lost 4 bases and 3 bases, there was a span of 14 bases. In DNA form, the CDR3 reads TGCAGCGTTGTCCTCGGACTTACGACAGATACGCAGTATTTT. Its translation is CSVVLGLTTDTQYF.

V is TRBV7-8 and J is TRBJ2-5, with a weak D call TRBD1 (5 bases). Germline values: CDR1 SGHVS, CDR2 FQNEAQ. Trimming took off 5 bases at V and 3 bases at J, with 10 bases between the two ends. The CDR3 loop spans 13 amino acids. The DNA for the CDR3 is TGTGCCAGCAGCCAAAAGGGGAAAGAGACCCAGTACTTC. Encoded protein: CASSQKGKETQYF.

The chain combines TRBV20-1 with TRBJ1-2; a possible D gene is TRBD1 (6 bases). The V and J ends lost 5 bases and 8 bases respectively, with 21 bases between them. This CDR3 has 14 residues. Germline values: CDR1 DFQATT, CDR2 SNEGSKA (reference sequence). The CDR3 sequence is CSARSTGHGGGYTF. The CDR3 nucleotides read TGCAGTGCTCGGTCCACAGGGCACGGTGGAGGCTACACCTTC.

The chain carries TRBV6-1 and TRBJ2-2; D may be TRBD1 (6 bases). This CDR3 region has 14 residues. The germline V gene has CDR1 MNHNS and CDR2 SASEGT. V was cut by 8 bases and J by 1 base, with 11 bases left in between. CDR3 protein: CASSGARNTGELFF. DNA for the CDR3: TGTGCCAGCTCAGGGGCCCGGAACACCGGGGAGCTGTTTTTT.

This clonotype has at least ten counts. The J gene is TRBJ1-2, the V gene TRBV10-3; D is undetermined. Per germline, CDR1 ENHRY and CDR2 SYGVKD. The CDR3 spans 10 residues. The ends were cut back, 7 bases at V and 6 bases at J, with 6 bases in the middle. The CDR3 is CAIKGDGYTF. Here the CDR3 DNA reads TGTGCCATCAAGGGAGATGGCTACACCTTC.

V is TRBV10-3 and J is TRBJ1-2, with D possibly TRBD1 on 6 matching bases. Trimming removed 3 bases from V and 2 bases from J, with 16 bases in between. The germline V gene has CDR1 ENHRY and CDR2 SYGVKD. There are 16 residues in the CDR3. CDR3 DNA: TGTGCCATCAGTGACAGGGGTGGAAACGTAAACTATGGCTACACCTTC. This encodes CAISDRGGNVNYGYTF.

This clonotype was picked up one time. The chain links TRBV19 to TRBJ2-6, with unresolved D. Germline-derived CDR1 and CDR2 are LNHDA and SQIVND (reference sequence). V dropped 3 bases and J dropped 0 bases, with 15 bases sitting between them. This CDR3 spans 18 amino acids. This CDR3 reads CASSIRAMGSSGANVLTF. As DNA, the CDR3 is TGTGCCAGTAGTATCCGTGCTATGGGTAGCTCTGGGGCCAACGTCCTGACTTTC.

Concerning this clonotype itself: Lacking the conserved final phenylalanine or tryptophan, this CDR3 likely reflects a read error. In DNA form, the CDR3 reads TGTGCCATCGGCTCCGGGACAGGGGCCCCCAATGAGCAGTTCCTC. It encodes CAIGSGTGAPNEQFL. V is TRBV24-1 and J is TRBJ2-1; TRBD1 aligns across 10 bases. The CDR3 contains 15 residues. The V gene's germline CDR1 is KGHDR and CDR2 SFDVKD. V dropped 11 bases and J dropped 6; count of bases not matched to a gene: 12.

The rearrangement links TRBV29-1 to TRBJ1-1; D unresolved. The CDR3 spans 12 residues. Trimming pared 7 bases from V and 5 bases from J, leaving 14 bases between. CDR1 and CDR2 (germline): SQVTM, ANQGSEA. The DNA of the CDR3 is TGCAGCGCGTGGACGGGAGAAACTGAAGCTTTCTTT. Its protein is CSAWTGETEAFF. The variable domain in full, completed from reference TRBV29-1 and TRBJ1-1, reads SAVISQKPSRDICQRGTSLTIQCQVDSQVTMMFWYRQQPGQSLTLIATANQGSEATYESGFVIDKFPISRPNLTFSTLTVSNMSPEDSSIYLCSAWTGETEAFFGQGTRLTVV.